The clone carrying this TCR beta chain was detected a few times. This entry is derived from a study of beta chain features in type 1 diabetes. Trimming cost V 5 bases and J 4 bases, with 14 bases left between them. The CDR3 spans 14 residues. The germline V gene encodes CDR1 MNHEY and CDR2 SMNVEV (reference sequence). Sequencing targeted expressed TCRB transcripts, as all isolated RNA had been reverse transcribed. The table came from immunoSEQ multiplex PCR; TCRdb's copy has only in-frame clones and leaves some out. The sample records fewer than 250,000 clones, around 10% being singletons. Sequenced material: naive CD4+ T cells from blood. The TCR comes from a woman aged 18-30 years in good health. The chain couples TRBV27 to TRBJ1-2, with D tentatively TRBD1 (5 bases). The CDR3 bases are TGTGCCAGCAGTAACGGTCCGGACATCTATGGCTACACCTTC. It translates to CASSNGPDIYGYTF.